A few counts support the clone carrying this TCR beta chain. The record originates from a study of blood T cell repertoires in COVID-19. Germline V lookup: CDR1 SEHNR, CDR2 FQNEAQ (reference sequence). The V gene lost 3 bases and the J gene lost 7 bases, with 10 bases spanning the gap. The CDR3 consists of 12 residues. The assay was immunoSEQ multiplex PCR, and TCRdb's table has in-frame clones only and misses some. This table holds fewer than 200,000 clones, approximately 86% found once. What was sequenced was peripheral blood. V gene TRBV7-9 combines with J gene TRBJ2-7, with D possibly matching TRBD1 (5 bases). This clonotype was obtained from a middle-aged man with active or convalescent COVID-19. CDR3 DNA: TGTGCCAGCAGCTTGGACATATGGGAGCAGTACTTC. This encodes CASSLDIWEQYF.